Below, 25 T cell receptor beta chains from the same sample are listed, as sequenced in a study of cytomegalovirus exposure and HLA in healthy donors. The PCR was carried out with 60 Vbeta primers and 13 Jbeta primers. Clones were read by immunoSEQ multiplex PCR, and TCRdb kept only the in-frame ones, dropping some. This table holds approximately 210,000 clones, about four fifths found once. The specimen was PBMCs. The source is a woman aged 50 to 65 in good health and CMV-seronegative.

The chain links TRBV7-2 to TRBJ1-5; D is ambiguous. The CDR3 loop spans 15 amino acids. The V end lost 1 base, the J end lost 0 bases, and 7 bases lay between the germline ends. Germline assignment: CDR1 SGHTA and CDR2 FQGNSA. The CDR3 protein is CASSLVPYSNQPQHF. The CDR3 DNA follows: TGTGCCAGCAGCTTAGTCCCCTATAGCAATCAGCCCCAGCATTTT.

V usage is TRBV7-8 and J usage is TRBJ2-3, with a possible D match to TRBD2 (5 bases). Germline loops: CDR1 SGHVS, CDR2 FQNEAQ. V lost 1 base, J lost 0 bases, and 17 bases lay in between. The CDR3 contains 18 residues. DNA for the CDR3: TGTGCCAGCAGCTTAGGATGGCTAGCAGCTAGTAGCACAGATACGCAGTATTTT. It translates to CASSLGWLAASSTDTQYF. The full variable domain, with the rest looked up from reference TRBV7-8 and TRBJ2-3, is GAGVSQSPRYKVAKRGQDVALRCDPISGHVSLFWYQQALGQGPEFLTYFQNEAQLDKSGLPSDRFFAERPEGSVSTLKIQRTQQEDSAVYLCASSLGWLAASSTDTQYFGPGTRLTVL.

This chain's CDR3 is CASRSGLSTDTQYF. CDR3 in DNA: TGTGCCAGCAGAAGCGGGCTAAGCACAGATACGCAGTATTTT. The V and J genes are TRBV6-5 and TRBJ2-3; D possibly corresponds to TRBD2 (6 bases). Trimming removed 6 bases at V and 0 bases at J, with 10 bases between. The germline V gene has CDR1 MNHEY and CDR2 SVGAGI. CDR3 length equals 14 residues.

The chain carries TRBV28 and TRBJ2-7, with D perhaps TRBD2 (6 bases). The CDR3 is made up of 15 amino acids. The germline V gene encodes CDR1 MDHEN and CDR2 SYDVKM. Deletions cut 9 bases from V and 3 bases from J, with 21 bases between. The CDR3 reads CASGPPRDFLYEQYF. The DNA for the CDR3 is TGTGCCAGTGGCCCCCCCCGGGACTTTCTCTACGAGCAGTACTTC.

CDR3 DNA sequence: TGTGCCAGCAGCTTTCCGGGACAGGGCCCTGAAGCTTTCTTT. Residues: CASSFPGQGPEAFF. This chain links TRBV7-9 with TRBJ1-1; 9 positions agree with TRBD1. CDR1 SEHNR and CDR2 FQNEAQ come from the germline V gene (reference sequence). After removal of 3 bases from V and 6 bases from J, the junction contained 5 bases not matched to a gene. The CDR3 covers 14 residues.

The gene calls are TRBV27 and TRBJ1-1; D ambiguous. Germline CDR1 MNHEY, CDR2 SMNVEV (reference sequence). This CDR3 region has 14 residues. V dropped 2 bases and J dropped 4 bases, with 11 bases sitting between them. The CDR3 sequence is CASSLKARGTEAFF. The DNA of the CDR3 is TGTGCCAGCAGTTTAAAAGCTCGTGGCACTGAAGCTTTCTTT.

This chain uses TRBV11-1 with TRBJ2-7, with 9 positions matching TRBD2. V lost 5 bases, J lost 4 bases, and 12 bases stayed unmatched. The CDR3 covers 16 residues. Germline V gene lookup returns CDR1 SGHAT and CDR2 FQDESV (reference sequence). The CDR3 bases are TGTGCCAGCAGCCGAACCCTAGCGGGGCCCGGGTACGAGCAGTACTTC. It encodes CASSRTLAGPGYEQYF.

The chain couples TRBV28 to TRBJ2-7; D gene ambiguous. The germline gives CDR1 MDHEN, CDR2 SYDVKM. The CDR3 is 14 amino acids. The CDR3 DNA reads TGTGCTCCTCAATCGTTGCTGTTGAGCTACGAGCAGTACTTC. Translation: CAPQSLLLSYEQYF.

The J gene is TRBJ2-3, the V gene TRBV11-2, with 8 bases that match TRBD2. The V gene's germline CDR1 is SGHAT and CDR2 FQNNGV. The length of the CDR3 is 16 residues. V lost 6 bases and J lost 2; bases outside the gene matches: 10. The CDR3 protein is CASSSSGAGVTDTQYF. CDR3 nucleotides: TGTGCCAGCAGTTCATCCGGAGCGGGGGTCACAGATACGCAGTATTTT.

This clone came up a few times. The genes are TRBV4-3 and TRBJ2-7, with a tentative D call TRBD2 (6 bases). The V gene lost 0 bases and the J gene lost 2 bases, with 20 bases spanning the gap. Germline V gene data show CDR1 as LGHNA and CDR2 as YSLEER. The CDR3 covers 18 residues. In nucleotides, the CDR3 is TGCGCCAGCAGCCAAGACGTGCGGGGCGGCCTTGGGCCCTACGAGCAGTACTTC. Translated, it gives CASSQDVRGGLGPYEQYF.

The chain employs TRBV29-1 and TRBJ1-4; the D gene is possibly TRBD1 (6 bases). The V and J ends lost 6 bases and 0 bases respectively, with 14 bases between them. CDR1 is SQVTM and CDR2 is ANQGSEA in the germline V gene. This CDR3 spans 15 amino acids. DNA of the CDR3: TGCAGCGTGCTCCCAGGGGACGCAACTAATGAAAAACTGTTTTTT. Amino acids: CSVLPGDATNEKLFF.

V and J are TRBV7-8 and TRBJ2-6, with D possibly TRBD1 on 6 matching bases. The CDR3 covers 18 residues. Germline V CDR1 and CDR2: SGHVS, FQNEAQ. The V end was cut by 4 bases, the J end by 1 base, with 17 bases between. Written as DNA, the CDR3 is TGTGCCAGCAGCTCCGCTAACGTAAGGGGGTCTGGGGCCAACGTCCTGACTTTC. This codes for CASSSANVRGSGANVLTF.

This chain connects TRBV27 to TRBJ2-7; D not resolved. The CDR3 is made up of 13 amino acids. CDR1 and CDR2 (germline): MNHEY, SMNVEV (reference sequence). V lost 2 bases, J lost 1 base, and 6 bases lay in between. Here the CDR3 DNA reads TGTGCCAGCAGTTTAACAGTTTCCTACGAGCAGTACTTC. Translated: CASSLTVSYEQYF.

In its sample, this clone was seen a few times. The V and J genes are TRBV28 and TRBJ2-7, with D possibly matching TRBD1 (5 bases). The CDR3 covers 14 residues. The V and J ends lost 6 bases and 0 bases respectively, with 12 bases between them. Germline V CDR1 and CDR2: MDHEN, SYDVKM. CDR3 DNA: TGTGCCAGCAGCCAAGACAGCCTCTCCTACGAGCAGTACTTC. Its protein product is CASSQDSLSYEQYF.

The gene calls are TRBV19 and TRBJ1-5; maybe TRBD1 (5 bases). Looked up from germline, CDR1 is LNHDA and CDR2 is SQIVND (reference sequence). There are 13 residues in the CDR3. The ends were cut back, 10 bases at V and 3 bases at J, with 13 bases in the middle. The CDR3 sequence: CAIARAINQPQHF. CDR3 in DNA: TGTGCCATCGCCAGGGCTATCAATCAGCCCCAGCATTTT.

The V and J genes are TRBV30 and TRBJ2-5; perhaps TRBD1 as D (6 bases). Germline CDR1 and CDR2: GTSNPN and SVGIG (reference sequence). The V and J ends lost 2 bases and 5 bases respectively, with 12 bases between them. This CDR3 comprises 13 residues. The CDR3 sequence: CAWSKGDRETQYF. The DNA of the CDR3 is TGTGCCTGGAGTAAGGGGGATAGGGAGACCCAGTACTTC.

The J gene is TRBJ2-7, the V gene TRBV18, with TRBD2 identical over 11 bases. V shed 3 bases, J shed 2 bases, and the junction held 6 bases outside the gene matches. The CDR3 is 16 residues long. Germline V gene sequence: CDR1 KGHSH, CDR2 LQKENI. As DNA, the CDR3 is TGTGCCAGCTCACCGGGGGCTAGCGGGGGGACCTACGAGCAGTACTTC. Protein product: CASSPGASGGTYEQYF.

This clone was counted only a few times. The J gene is TRBJ2-3, the V gene TRBV5-1; 12 positions agree with TRBD1. CDR1 is SGHRS and CDR2 is YFSETQ in the germline V gene. J was trimmed by 4 bases and V by 6 bases; bases with no gene match: 3. The CDR3 is 14 amino acids. The CDR3 protein is CASTGTGGPDTQYF. For the CDR3, the DNA is TGCGCCAGCACCGGGACAGGGGGCCCAGATACGCAGTATTTT.

The chain uses TRBV28 and TRBJ1-3; a possible D gene is TRBD1 (5 bases). This CDR3 is built from 15 residues. Germline V gene lookup returns CDR1 MDHEN and CDR2 SYDVKM. Trimming removed 7 bases at V and 0 bases at J, with 13 bases between. In DNA, the CDR3 is TGTGCCAGCAATAGACAGCGAAGCTCTGGAAACACCATATATTTT. Its translation: CASNRQRSSGNTIYF.

This chain joins TRBV5-1 and TRBJ1-2; D may be TRBD1 (5 bases). There are 13 residues in the CDR3. V lost 0 bases, J lost 4 bases, and 7 bases lay in between. Germline CDR1 is SGHRS and CDR2 is YFSETQ. Here the CDR3 reads CASSLGQTYGYTF. DNA of the CDR3: TGCGCCAGCAGCTTGGGACAGACCTATGGCTACACCTTC.

V usage is TRBV18 and J usage is TRBJ1-3, with D hard to call. V was trimmed by 2 bases and J by 8 bases, leaving 7 bases between them. Germline assignment: CDR1 KGHSH and CDR2 LQKENI. The CDR3 runs 12 residues. As DNA, the CDR3 is TGTGCCAGCTCACCAAGGGAGGACACCATATATTTT. This translates into CASSPREDTIYF.

The rearrangement links TRBV2 to TRBJ2-3; D possibly corresponds to TRBD1 (6 bases). Trimming removed 6 bases at V and 3 bases at J, with 19 bases between. CDR3 size: 16 residues. Germline values: CDR1 SNHLY, CDR2 FYNNEI. The CDR3 reads CASRKLGQSATDTQYF. The DNA of the CDR3 is TGTGCCAGCAGAAAGTTAGGACAGAGCGCTACAGATACGCAGTATTTT.

To note about this clone: Other DNA sequences within the sample encode an identical CDR3. The V and J genes are TRBV5-1 and TRBJ1-2, with D tentatively TRBD1 (6 bases). CDR1 and CDR2 (germline): SGHRS, YFSETQ. This CDR3 has 13 amino acids. Trimming removed 4 bases from V and 2 bases from J, with 9 bases in between. The chain's CDR3 is CASSPDRNYGYTF. The CDR3 nucleotides are TGCGCCAGCAGCCCTGACAGGAACTATGGCTACACCTTC.

This clone came up once. The V gene is TRBV9, the J gene TRBJ2-2; 7 positions agree with TRBD2. The CDR3 is 15 residues long. Trimming took 4 bases from V and 3 from J; bases not matched to a gene: 6. CDR1 SGDLS and CDR2 YYNGEE come from the germline V gene. The CDR3: CASSKRGSDTGELFF. In nucleotides, the CDR3 is TGTGCCAGCAGCAAGCGGGGCTCGGACACCGGGGAGCTGTTTTTT.

The genes are TRBV9 and TRBJ1-1; 9 positions match TRBD1. This CDR3 is built from 14 residues. The junction had 5 bases not matched to a gene; V was cut back by 4 bases and J by 4 bases. CDR1 is SGDLS and CDR2 is YYNGEE in the germline V gene. The CDR3 nucleotides are TGTGCCAGCAGCACAGGGGGCGCGAGCACTGAAGCTTTCTTT. Its translation: CASSTGGASTEAFF.